A selection of T cell receptor beta chains follows, all from one sample in a study of CD8+ T cells in alopecia areata. Some clones are missing from TCRdb's copy, which holds only in-frame ones; the method was immunoSEQ multiplex PCR. The table lists around 190,000 clones, roughly 56% of them singletons. Sequenced sample: CD8+ T cells sorted from blood. The receptors originated from a human donor in good health. Both conserved end residues are part of each CDR3. The D gene is left open where the match is weak. The size entry is marked missing in some rows and otherwise reads once, few, many or a size class.

>TRBJ2-6|NA|NA|TRBV7-9
CASSGTGQNSGANVLTF
TGTGCCAGCAGCGGCACGGGACAAAACTCTGGGGCCAACGTCCTGACTTTC
>TRBJ2-2|NA|NA|TRBV2
CASRNTGELFF
TGTGCCAGCAGGAACACCGGGGAGCTGTTTTTT
>TRBJ1-2|NA|NA|TRBV9
CATKGTTNGYTF
TGTGCCACAAAAGGGACAACCAATGGCTACACCTTC
>TRBJ2-1|NA|few|TRBV11-3
CASSLPAYNEQFF
TGTGCCAGCAGCCTCCCCGCCTACAATGAGCAGTTCTTC
>TRBJ2-3|NA|few|TRBV30
CAWAQLTGSNTQYF
TGTGCCTGGGCCCAGCTTACAGGTAGCAATACGCAGTATTTT
>TRBJ1-1|NA|once|TRBV29-1
CSVVEGPEAFF
TGCAGCGTTGTTGAGGGGCCTGAGGCTTTCTTT
>TRBJ2-7|NA|NA|TRBV15
CATSSLQGSYEQYF
TGTGCCACCAGCAGCCTTCAGGGGAGCTACGAGCAGTACTTC
>TRBJ1-3|NA|NA|TRBV14
CASSQDRGRTIYF
TGTGCCAGCAGCCAAGATCGAGGCCGCACCATATATTTT
>TRBJ2-4|TRBD2|NA|TRBV11-2
CASSASGGQGDIQYF
TGTGCCAGCTCCGCTAGCGGGGGGCAGGGAGACATTCAGTACTTC
>TRBJ2-1|NA|NA|TRBV18
CASSRGGPNNEQFF
TGTGCCAGCTCACGGGGTGGTCCGAACAATGAGCAGTTCTTC
>TRBJ2-6|NA|NA|TRBV7-2
CASSLGRGPSSGANVLTF
TGTGCCAGCAGCTTAGGTCGGGGGCCCAGCTCTGGGGCCAACGTCCTGACTTTC
>TRBJ2-3|NA|many|TRBV6-4
CASSNGLGGDTQYF
TGTGCCAGCAGCAACGGGCTAGGGGGAGATACGCAGTATTTT
>TRBJ1-6|NA|NA|TRBV7-8
CASSPSPLGSLTSPLHF
TGTGCCAGCAGCCCCAGCCCTTTGGGCAGCCTTACTTCACCCCTCCACTTT
>TRBJ1-2|NA|NA|TRBV30
CASEPQGSPPHYGYTF
TGTGCCTCCGAACCACAGGGTTCCCCCCCCCATTATGGCTACACCTTC
>TRBJ1-1|NA|few|TRBV7-9
CASSNREENTEAFF
TGTGCCAGCAGCAACAGGGAAGAGAACACTGAAGCTTTCTTT
>TRBJ2-7|NA|NA|TRBV7-9
CASSRWRNEQYF
TGTGCCAGCAGCCGGTGGCGGAACGAGCAGTACTTC
>TRBJ2-3|TRBD2|NA|TRBV6-5
CASSYDPGGTDTQYF
TGTGCCAGCAGTTACGATCCGGGGGGAACAGATACGCAGTATTTT
>TRBJ2-5|NA|NA|TRBV7-9
CASIQETQYF
TGTGCCAGTATTCAAGAGACCCAGTACTTC
>TRBJ1-1|NA|NA|TRBV6-1
CASSTDVFTEAFF
TGTGCCAGCAGTACCGACGTGTTCACTGAAGCTTTCTTT
>TRBJ1-1|NA|NA|TRBV11-3
CASSLRDGTEAFF
TGTGCCAGCAGCTTAAGGGACGGCACTGAAGCTTTCTTT
>TRBJ1-1|TRBD1|few|TRBV4-1
CASSPRSGQLTEAFF
TGCGCCAGCAGCCCAAGATCGGGACAGCTCACTGAAGCTTTCTTT
>TRBJ1-1|NA|NA|TRBV5-4
CASSMPTGTNTEAFF
TGTGCCAGCAGCATGCCCACAGGCACCAACACTGAAGCTTTCTTT
>TRBJ2-5|NA|few|TRBV10-2
CASSRGKETQYF
TGCGCCAGCAGTCGGGGAAAAGAGACCCAGTACTTC
>TRBJ1-2|NA|NA|TRBV10-3
CAINLGGTSGGYTF
TGTGCCATCAACCTGGGTGGGACCTCCGGCGGCTACACCTTC
>TRBJ1-1|NA|few|TRBV29-1
CSVSTGSWDTEAFF
TGCAGCGTTTCCACTGGGAGTTGGGACACTGAAGCTTTCTTT
>TRBJ1-1|NA|NA|TRBV6-5
CASRRQTEAFF
TGTGCCAGCAGACGACAGACTGAAGCTTTCTTT
>TRBJ1-1|NA|NA|TRBV5-1
CASSLTGYAEAFF
TGCGCCAGCAGCTTGACAGGCTACGCTGAAGCTTTCTTT
>TRBJ2-6|TRBD1|once|TRBV2
CASSGGQGRSGANVLTF
TGTGCCAGCAGTGGGGGACAGGGACGGTCTGGGGCCAACGTCCTGACTTTC
>TRBJ1-1|TRBD1|NA|TRBV29-1
CSVAFRDRGYPEAFF
TGCAGCGTTGCCTTTAGGGACAGGGGTTATCCTGAAGCTTTCTTT
>TRBJ1-5|NA|few|TRBV28
CASSFWARGDQPQHF
TGTGCCAGCAGCTTTTGGGCCCGGGGGGATCAGCCCCAGCATTTT
>TRBJ1-3|NA|few|TRBV28
CASRTKGNTIYF
TGTGCCAGCAGAACGAAAGGAAACACCATATATTTT
>TRBJ1-1|TRBD1|NA|TRBV5-4
CASSWDRGWQNTEAFF
TGTGCCAGCAGCTGGGACAGGGGGTGGCAGAACACTGAAGCTTTCTTT
>TRBJ2-7|TRBD1|NA|TRBV14
CASSQLTGLIFKQYF
TGTGCCAGCAGCCAGTTGACAGGGCTCATATTCAAGCAGTACTTC
>TRBJ1-6|NA|NA|TRBV27
CASSLGAVRSPLHF
TGTGCCAGCAGTTTAGGGGCCGTCAGGTCACCCCTCCACTTT
>TRBJ1-2|TRBD1|NA|TRBV15
CATSEDRENYGYTF
TGTGCCACCAGTGAAGACAGGGAGAACTATGGCTACACCTTC
>TRBJ1-2|TRBD1|few|TRBV9
CASSTGGEGYTF
TGTGCCAGCAGCACAGGGGGCGAAGGCTACACCTTC
>TRBJ2-2|NA|NA|TRBV13
CASSSGTLARVEGNTGELFF
TGTGCCAGCAGTTCCGGGACTCTGGCTAGGGTGGAGGGGAACACCGGGGAGCTGTTTTTT
>TRBJ2-7|TRBD1|NA|TRBV4-1
CASSLGTGAYEQYF
TGCGCCAGCAGCCTCGGGACAGGGGCTTACGAGCAGTACTTC
>TRBJ2-7|NA|NA|TRBV29-1
CSVEEGDYEQYF
TGCAGCGTTGAAGAAGGTGACTACGAGCAGTACTTC
>TRBJ2-7|TRBD1|few|TRBV5-6
CASSLEMGQEYEQYF
TGTGCCAGCAGCTTGGAAATGGGACAGGAGTACGAGCAGTACTTC
>TRBJ2-7|NA|NA|TRBV6-1
CASSEGEWGVDEQYF
TGTGCCAGCAGTGAAGGGGAATGGGGGGTTGACGAGCAGTACTTC
>TRBJ2-7|TRBD2|few|TRBV13
CASSLSGGLYEQYF
TGTGCCAGCAGCTTATCGGGGGGGCTCTACGAGCAGTACTTC
>TRBJ2-1|NA|NA|TRBV29-1
CSVDSSSYNEQFF
TGCAGCGTTGATTCGAGCTCCTACAATGAGCAGTTCTTC
>TRBJ2-7|NA|once|TRBV4-1
CASSLHSGSYEQYF
TGCGCCAGCAGTCTTCATTCGGGGTCCTACGAGCAGTACTTC